This T cell receptor beta chain was captured in a study of PD-1 blockade in mismatch repair-deficient tumors (dated by TCRdb to the late 2010s). Regarding the research as a whole: Between September 2013 and 2016, the trial enrolled 86 consecutive patients with 12 types of mismatch repair-deficient cancer, all of whom had received prior treatment and were progressing. Tumor-associated T cell clones were tracked in the peripheral blood of patients responding to PD-1 blockade by deep sequencing of TCR CDR3 regions.

The germline V gene provides CDR1 SGHTA and CDR2 FQGNSA. The CDR3 goes from the cysteine to the phenylalanine over 15 residues. Just CDR3 DNA is preserved here, 45 bases in frame from base 1. Trimming at the junction amounts to 1 base on V and 2 bases on J, and the germline ends lie 11 bases apart. Regarding this clone: The antigen it recognizes is unknown. No qualities accompany the bases; no much larger clone lies one base away.

The investigation overall reported the following: After pembrolizumab, tumor-resident clones, which were often undetectable in blood before treatment, expanded rapidly and then contracted, generally ahead of radiologic responses.

Mismatch repair deficiency in every enrolled patient was established by polymerase chain reaction or immunohistochemistry. TCR sequencing was performed for three patients who responded to pembrolizumab therapy. The phase II trial prospectively tested pembrolizumab PD-1 blockade in advanced mismatch repair-deficient cancers regardless of tissue of origin. Serial peripheral blood T cell samples were collected before and at multiple times after starting PD-1 blockade. Blood sampling times were reported as weeks after the first pembrolizumab dose. The library was made by the immunoSEQ multiplex PCR assay. TCRdb re-hosts the immuneACCESS table, in-frame sequences only. Its copies lack some clones; in the studies checked, an unresolved V gene accounts for under half of them, and the cause for the rest is not known. This sample has under 150,000 clones in its table, and about 88% of those were observed once. The ten largest clones add up to roughly 12% of the sample.

The rearranged segments are TRBV7-2 and TRBJ1-1; a confident D gene designation cannot be given. The TCR comes from an adult with mismatch repair-deficient cancer. The sequenced sample was peripheral blood, obtained approximately 73 weeks after starting pembrolizumab. The CDR3 protein: CASSLERPLNTEAFF. The DNA reads TGTGCCAGCAGCTTAGAGCGACCGTTAAACACTGAAGCTTTCTTT.